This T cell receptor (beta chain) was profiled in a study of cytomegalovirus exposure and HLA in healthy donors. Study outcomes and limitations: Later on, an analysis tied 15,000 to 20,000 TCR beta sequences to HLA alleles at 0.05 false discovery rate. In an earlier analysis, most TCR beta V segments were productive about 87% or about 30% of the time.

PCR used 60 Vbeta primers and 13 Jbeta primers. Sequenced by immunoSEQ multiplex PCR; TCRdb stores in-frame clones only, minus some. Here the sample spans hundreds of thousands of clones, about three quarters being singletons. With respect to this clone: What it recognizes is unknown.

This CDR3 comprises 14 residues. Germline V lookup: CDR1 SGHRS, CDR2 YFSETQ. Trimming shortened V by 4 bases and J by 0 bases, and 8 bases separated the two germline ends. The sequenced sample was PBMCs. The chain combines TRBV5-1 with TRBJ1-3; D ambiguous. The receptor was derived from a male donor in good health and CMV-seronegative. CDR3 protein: CASSDKSSGNTIYF. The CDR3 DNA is TGCGCCAGCAGCGACAAGAGCTCTGGAAACACCATATATTTT.